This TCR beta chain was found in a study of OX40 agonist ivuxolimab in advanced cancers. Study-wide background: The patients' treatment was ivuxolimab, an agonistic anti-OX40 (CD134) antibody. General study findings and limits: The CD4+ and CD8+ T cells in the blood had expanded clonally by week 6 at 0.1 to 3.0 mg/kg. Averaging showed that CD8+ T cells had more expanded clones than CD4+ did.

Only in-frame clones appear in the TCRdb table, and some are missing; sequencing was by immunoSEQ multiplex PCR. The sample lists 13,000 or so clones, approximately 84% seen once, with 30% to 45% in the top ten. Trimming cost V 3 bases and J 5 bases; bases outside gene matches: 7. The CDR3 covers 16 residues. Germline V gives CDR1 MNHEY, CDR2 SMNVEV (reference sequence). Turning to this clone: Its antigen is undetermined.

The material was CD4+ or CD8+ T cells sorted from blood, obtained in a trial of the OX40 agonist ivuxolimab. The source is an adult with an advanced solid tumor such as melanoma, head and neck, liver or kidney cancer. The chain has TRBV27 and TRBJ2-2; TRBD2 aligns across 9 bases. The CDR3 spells CASSLIAGVGTGELFF. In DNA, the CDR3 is TGTGCCAGCAGTTTGATAGCGGGGGTGGGTACCGGGGAGCTGTTTTTT.